Listed below are T cell receptor beta chains from one sample, sequenced in a study of control samples from healthy donors and cancer patients. Only in-frame clones appear in the TCRdb table, and some are missing; sequencing was by immunoSEQ multiplex PCR. The sample has 90,000 to 110,000 clones; 90% are singletons. Sample: blood. The source of these receptors is a human donor in good health. The donor label of this sample is uncertain. CDR3s include the opening cysteine and the closing phenylalanine or tryptophan. A D gene is named only where the DNA matches it firmly. Clone size is shown for a subset of rows, as once, few, many or a class of expanded clone.

TRBV7-2	TRBJ1-5	-	few	TGTGCCAGCAGCTTAACGGGGCCCCGACAGCCCCAGCATTTT	CASSLTGPRQPQHF
TRBV28	TRBJ1-5	-	-	TGTGCCAGCAGCGTACAGGGAGGGGGCAATCAGCCCCAGCATTTT	CASSVQGGGNQPQHF
TRBV5-1	TRBJ1-2	TRBD1	-	TGCGCCAGCAGCTTGGCCGGACAGGGCGGCTATGGCTACACCTTC	CASSLAGQGGYGYTF
TRBV2	TRBJ1-1	-	-	TGTGCCAGCAGTGGCGGACAGAGGAACACTGAAGCTTTCTTT	CASSGGQRNTEAFF
TRBV30	TRBJ1-5	TRBD1	-	TGTGCCTGGAGTTACGGACAGGTTAGCAATCAGCCCCAGCATTTT	CAWSYGQVSNQPQHF
TRBV6-5	TRBJ1-5	TRBD1	-	TGTGCCAGCAGGGGGGACAGCCTAGGGAATCAGCCCCAGCATTTT	CASRGDSLGNQPQHF
TRBV18	TRBJ1-2	TRBD1	-	TGTGCCAGCTCACCCCAGGGGGATGGATATGGCTACACCTTC	CASSPQGDGYGYTF
TRBV7-8	TRBJ1-5	-	few	TGTGCCAGCAGCTTACTGGGATCCGGGTTTAGCAATCAGCCCCAGCATTTT	CASSLLGSGFSNQPQHF
TRBV6-5	TRBJ2-1	TRBD2	-	TGTGCCAGCGAAATGACTAGCGGGGATTACAATGAGCAGTTCTTC	CASEMTSGDYNEQFF
TRBV11-2	TRBJ2-7	TRBD1	-	TGTGCCAGCAGCTTACCGGGACAGGGTTGGCAGTACTTC	CASSLPGQGWQYF
TRBV10-2	TRBJ1-5	-	-	TGCGCCAGCTCAGGGATCCTACATCAGCCCCAGCATTTT	CASSGILHQPQHF
TRBV18	TRBJ1-5	-	-	TGTGCCAGCTCACCACTCGGACGAGGCGATCAGCCCCAGCATTTT	CASSPLGRGDQPQHF
TRBV6-5	TRBJ1-4	TRBD1	-	TGTGCCAGCAGCTTCGACAGGGCTAATGAAAAACTGTTTTTT	CASSFDRANEKLFF
TRBV19	TRBJ2-5	TRBD2	-	TGTGCCAGTAGTATTCAGGCGGGGGGGACCCAGTACTTC	CASSIQAGGTQYF
TRBV18	TRBJ1-2	-	few	TGTGCCAGCTCACTCCAGCCGGGATCTAACTATGGCTACACCTTC	CASSLQPGSNYGYTF
TRBV19	TRBJ1-5	TRBD1	-	TGTGCCAGTAGGGGACAGGGGTGGGATCAGCCCCAGCATTTT	CASRGQGWDQPQHF
TRBV28	TRBJ1-1	-	-	TGTGCCAGCAGTTTATCGGGGAGGTCGGCTTTCTTT	CASSLSGRSAFF
TRBV7-9	TRBJ1-4	-	-	TGTGCCAGCAGCTCGCCCCGGGGGGGGACTGGAAAACTGTTTTTT	CASSSPRGGTGKLFF
TRBV5-4	TRBJ1-1	-	-	TGTGCCAGCAGCCTCGTCATGAACACTGAAGCTTTCTTT	CASSLVMNTEAFF
TRBV19	TRBJ1-2	TRBD1	-	TGTGCCAGTAGTGAGGGGGCGCATGGCTACACCTTC	CASSEGAHGYTF
TRBV19	TRBJ1-2	-	-	TGTGCCAGTAGTGACCCCTCGGGGAGCTATGGCTACACCTTC	CASSDPSGSYGYTF
TRBV24-1	TRBJ1-2	-	-	TGTGCCACCAGTGACCTCGGAGATTACACCTTC	CATSDLGDYTF
TRBV9	TRBJ1-1	-	-	TGTGCCAGCAGCCCAAGTACCGTGAACACTGAAGCTTTCTTT	CASSPSTVNTEAFF
TRBV5-1	TRBJ2-1	-	once	TGCGCCAGCAGCTTGTCAGGGGTGAGAAGAAGCTCCTACAATGAGCAGTTCTTC	CASSLSGVRRSSYNEQFF
TRBV5-1	TRBJ2-3	-	-	TGCGCCAGCAGAGGAGGACTCATAGGGGCAGATACGCAGTATTTT	CASRGGLIGADTQYF
TRBV2	TRBJ1-4	-	-	TGTGCCAGCCTAAGGGGTCCAGGACGGGAAAAACTGTTTTTT	CASLRGPGREKLFF
TRBV2	TRBJ2-3	-	-	TGTGCCAGCAGTGTAAGGGGGGATACGCAGTATTTT	CASSVRGDTQYF
TRBV5-1	TRBJ1-3	-	large	TGCGCCAGCAGCTTGGCAGGGGACACCATATATTTT	CASSLAGDTIYF
TRBV2	TRBJ2-5	-	once	TGTGCCAGCAGTGAAGCCGGGGCAGAGACCCAGTACTTC	CASSEAGAETQYF
TRBV11-3	TRBJ2-1	-	-	TGTGCCAGCAGCTTATTAGACGTTAATGAGCAGTTCTTC	CASSLLDVNEQFF
TRBV11-2	TRBJ2-2	-	-	TGTGCCAGCAGCTTAGTTGGCGGGATGAACACCGGGGAGCTGTTTTTT	CASSLVGGMNTGELFF
TRBV29-1	TRBJ1-1	-	few	TGCAGCGTTGGCCAAGGGCTGAACACTGAAGCTTTCTTT	CSVGQGLNTEAFF
TRBV28	TRBJ2-2	TRBD1	-	TGTGCCAGCAGTTCGGGACAGAATCCTACCGGGGAGCTGTTTTTT	CASSSGQNPTGELFF
TRBV5-1	TRBJ2-3	-	-	TGCGCCAGCAGTTCGTGGGGGTTAGACGAGGATACGCAGTATTTT	CASSSWGLDEDTQYF
TRBV24-1	TRBJ2-3	TRBD2	-	TGTGCCACCAGTGATTCAACTAGCGGGGGAACGCAGTATTTT	CATSDSTSGGTQYF
TRBV21-1	TRBJ1-2	-	-	TGTGCCAGCAGCAAAGGGGGTACGGAGGGCTACACCTTC	CASSKGGTEGYTF
TRBV29-1	TRBJ2-7	-	-	TGCAGCGTTGAAGGACCCGGGAGCTCCTACGAGCAGTACTTC	CSVEGPGSSYEQYF
TRBV10-2	TRBJ1-5	TRBD1	-	TGCGCCAGCAGCAGACAGGGGGTGAGCAATCAGCCCCAGCATTTT	CASSRQGVSNQPQHF
TRBV3-1/TRBV3-2	TRBJ1-2	-	-	TGTGCCAGCAGTATCACAGGGAGCGGACTAGCTAGCTATGGCTACACCTTC	CASSITGSGLASYGYTF
TRBV5-1	TRBJ1-4	-	-	TGCGCCAGCAGCGCCGGACAGCCTACAACTAATGAAAAACTGTTTTTT	CASSAGQPTTNEKLFF
TRBV7-9	TRBJ1-1	-	-	TGTGCCAGCAGCAGCCGGCAGGGAACAGGAGAAGCTTTCTTT	CASSSRQGTGEAFF
TRBV5-6	TRBJ2-7	-	-	TGTGCCAGCAGCTTGAAGGAGCGAACCCGAGACGAGCAGTACTTC	CASSLKERTRDEQYF
TRBV5-5	TRBJ2-7	TRBD2	-	TGTGCCAGCAGCTACGCTGACCCGCGGGGGAACGAGCAGTACTTC	CASSYADPRGNEQYF
TRBV7-9	TRBJ1-6	-	-	TGTGCCAGCAGCTCGCCCGGATACGGCGGTAATTCACCCCTCCACTTT	CASSSPGYGGNSPLHF
TRBV6-5	TRBJ2-3	-	once	TGTGCCAGCGGTATAGGGTGGAGCACAGATACGCAGTATTTT	CASGIGWSTDTQYF
TRBV4-2	TRBJ2-2	TRBD2	-	TGTGCCAGCAGCCCCCCAGGCGGGGGGGACACCGGGGAGCTGTTTTTT	CASSPPGGGDTGELFF
TRBV10-3	TRBJ1-3	-	once	TGTGCCATCAGTGAGGGGAACTCTGGAAACACCATATATTTT	CAISEGNSGNTIYF
TRBV5-6	TRBJ2-1	-	-	TGTGCCAGCAGCGGTGGATGGTACTTAACCTACAATGAGCAGTTCTTC	CASSGGWYLTYNEQFF
TRBV11-2	TRBJ2-7	-	-	TGTGCCAGCAGCTTAGCGGACCACTCCTACGAGCAGTACTTC	CASSLADHSYEQYF
TRBV5-1	TRBJ1-1	-	-	TGCGCCAGCAGCTCGGGCGACAGAAACACTGAAGCTTTCTTT	CASSSGDRNTEAFF
TRBV5-1	TRBJ1-2	-	-	TGCGCCAGCAGCGTACAGGGTGGTGATGGCTACACCTTC	CASSVQGGDGYTF
TRBV30	TRBJ2-7	TRBD1	-	TGTGCCTGGAGTAGGACAGGGCCGTACGAGCAGTACTTC	CAWSRTGPYEQYF
TRBV3-1/TRBV3-2	TRBJ2-1	-	-	TGTGCCAGCAGCCAAGATTCCAGGGGAGAGCGTGAGCAGTTCTTC	CASSQDSRGEREQFF
TRBV7-5	TRBJ1-5	-	-	TGTGCCAGAAGCTTAGCGCTGGGACAATGGGATCAGCCCCAGCATTTT	CARSLALGQWDQPQHF
TRBV27	TRBJ2-7	-	-	TGTGCCAGCAGTTTACGGGGTTTGGGGACCTACGAGCAGTACTTC	CASSLRGLGTYEQYF